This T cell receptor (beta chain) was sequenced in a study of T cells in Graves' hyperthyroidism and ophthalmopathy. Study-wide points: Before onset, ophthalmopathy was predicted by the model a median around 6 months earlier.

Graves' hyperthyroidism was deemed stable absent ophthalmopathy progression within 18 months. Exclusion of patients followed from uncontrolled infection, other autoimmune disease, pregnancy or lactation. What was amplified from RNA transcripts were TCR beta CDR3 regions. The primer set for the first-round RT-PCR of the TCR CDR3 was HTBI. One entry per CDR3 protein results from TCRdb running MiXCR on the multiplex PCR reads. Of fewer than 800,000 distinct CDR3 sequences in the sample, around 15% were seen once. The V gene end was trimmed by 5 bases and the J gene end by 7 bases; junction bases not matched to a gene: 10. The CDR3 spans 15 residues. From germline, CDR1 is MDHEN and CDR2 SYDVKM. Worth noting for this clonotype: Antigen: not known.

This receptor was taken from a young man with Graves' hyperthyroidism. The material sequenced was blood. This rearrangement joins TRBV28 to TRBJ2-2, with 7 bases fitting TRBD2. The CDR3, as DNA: TGTGCCAGCAGTCCCCCCGGGAGGATCGGCGGGGAGCTGTTTTTT. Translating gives CASSPPGRIGGELFF.